This TCR beta chain stems from a study of blood T cell repertoires in COVID-19. Overall study context: Material from acute and convalescent COVID-19 was sourced from the United States, Italy and Spain. T cells, B-cell-depleted T cells, or PBMCs provided the cDNA or gDNA that served as material.

V shed 2 bases, J shed 10 bases, and the junction held 6 bases outside the gene matches. This CDR3 is 15 amino acids long. The V gene's germline CDR1 is SGHTA and CDR2 FQGNSA. In the original processing: Estimation of nucleated cell counts relied on the amplification of reference gene primers. Clones were read by immunoSEQ multiplex PCR, and TCRdb kept only the in-frame ones, dropping some. The V and J calls and clone size come from that table; D and trimming were worked out from the DNA. Of about 34,000 clones listed, 80% are singletons. The chain joins TRBV7-2 to TRBJ2-1; 12 bases map to TRBD2. This TCR derives from a woman aged 70-85 years with acute or convalescent COVID-19. The specimen was peripheral blood. The CDR3 region has the DNA TGTGCCAGCAGCTTAAGACTAGCGGGAGTAGGGGAGCAGTTCTTC. It yields the protein CASSLRLAGVGEQFF. Based on the CDR3 plus reference TRBV7-2 and TRBJ2-1, the full variable domain is GAGVSQSPSNKVTEKGKDVELRCDPISGHTALYWYRQSLGQGLEFLIYFQGNSAPDKSGLPSDRFSAERTGGSVSTLTIQRTQQEDSAVYLCASSLRLAGVGEQFFGPGTRLTVL.